This T cell receptor beta chain is drawn from a study of shared clonotypes between healthy human individuals. Broader study findings: Generally, naive subsets (rather than memory subsets) showed larger estimated richness. Sequencing depth was predicted to influence how clonotypes are shared among donors. Blood was the sole source, and tissue repertoires probably differ.

Germline V gene lookup returns CDR1 LNHDA and CDR2 SQIVND (reference sequence). This CDR3 spans 11 amino acids. With 6 bases removed from V and 6 bases from J, the gap between germline ends came to 9 bases. Every immunoSEQ plate was one replicate of a subset's evenly spread DNA. Here immunoSEQ multiplex PCR was the method, and the copy in TCRdb shows in-frame clones only, minus some. This table has around 2.5 million clones, more than 85% appearing once. As for this clone: Its antigen is as yet unknown.

The source of this sequence is a man between 18 and 29 years old in good health. Some clones in this sample may be carry-over from other donors' samples. The chain has TRBV19 and TRBJ2-7; TRBD1 might be the D (6 bases). The specimen sequenced was naive CD4+ T cells from PBMCs. Documented subset: CD45RA+ positively selected. The CDR3 region has the DNA TGTGCCAGTAGCCGCAGGGGCGAGCAGTACTTC. It yields the protein CASSRRGEQYF.